One sample yielded the 30 T cell receptor beta chains listed below, sequenced in a study of cytomegalovirus exposure and HLA in healthy donors. PCR employed 60 Vbeta and 13 Jbeta primers. Using immunoSEQ multiplex PCR, the repertoire was profiled, and TCRdb retains in-frame clones only, with some absent. This sample contains tens of thousands of clones. The sequencing sample was made of PBMCs. Every receptor here comes from a woman in her 40s in good health and CMV-seronegative.

This chain connects TRBV7-3 to TRBJ2-2; 7 nucleotides agree with TRBD2. V trimming: 3 bases; J trimming: 2 bases; junction bases outside the gene matches: 0. There are 14 residues in the CDR3. Per germline, CDR1 SGHTA and CDR2 FQGTGA. Here the CDR3 reads CASSLGLNTGELFF. The CDR3, as DNA: TGTGCCAGCAGCTTGGGACTAAACACCGGGGAGCTGTTTTTT.

The chain links TRBV27 to TRBJ2-6; 9 bases are a match to TRBD1. There are 16 residues in the CDR3. The germline V gene has CDR1 MNHEY and CDR2 SMNVEV (reference sequence). The V gene end was trimmed by 5 bases and the J gene end by 4 bases; junction bases not matched to a gene: 6. In nucleotides, the CDR3 is TGTGCCAGCAGTCTAGGGACAGGGCGGGGGGCCAACGTCCTGACTTTC. Its translation is CASSLGTGRGANVLTF.

The chain links TRBV4-3 to TRBJ1-1, with D hard to call. Germline V gives CDR1 LGHNA, CDR2 YSLEER. Trimming removed 4 bases at V and 8 bases at J, with 11 bases between. This CDR3 has 12 residues. The CDR3 nucleotides read TGCGCCAGCAGCCTGCGGCATCAGGAAGCTTTCTTT. Protein: CASSLRHQEAFF.

The rearrangement uses TRBV18 and TRBJ2-1, with 7 positions matching TRBD1. Germline CDR1 reads KGHSH; CDR2 reads LQKENI. J was trimmed by 2 bases and V by 5 bases; bases with no gene match: 3. The CDR3 has 14 amino acids. This CDR3 reads CASSGQGAYNEQFF. Written as DNA, the CDR3 is TGTGCCAGCTCAGGGCAGGGGGCCTACAATGAGCAGTTCTTC.

This chain uses TRBV28 with TRBJ2-7; 8 bases match TRBD2. Germline V gene lookup returns CDR1 MDHEN and CDR2 SYDVKM. J was trimmed by 7 bases and V by 4 bases; bases with no gene match: 15. CDR3 length: 16 amino acids. CDR3 protein: CASSSPLGGERDEQYF. The CDR3 coding sequence is TGTGCCAGCAGTTCTCCGCTCGGGGGGGAAAGGGATGAGCAGTACTTC.

The genes are TRBV18 and TRBJ1-1; TRBD1 matches at 9 bases. Germline V gives CDR1 KGHSH, CDR2 LQKENI. V gave up 6 bases and J gave up 2 bases; unmatched junction bases: 10. The CDR3 covers 16 residues. The CDR3 protein is CASSQGQGPFNTEAFF. The CDR3 coding sequence is TGTGCCAGCTCCCAAGGACAGGGGCCTTTTAACACTGAAGCTTTCTTT.

Comment on this clone: One junction end disagrees with the germline gene, perhaps due to a read error. The genes are TRBV5-1 and TRBJ1-1; D may be TRBD1 (5 bases). Germline V gene data show CDR1 as SGHRS and CDR2 as YFSETQ. This CDR3 has 15 residues. The CDR3 coding sequence is TGCGCCAGCAGCTTGGGGTTGTTGGGGGGACCAGAAGATTTCTTT. Translation gives CASSLGLLGGPEDFF.

This chain links TRBV6-5 with TRBJ1-5; unclear D gene. Germline V gives CDR1 MNHEY, CDR2 SVGAGI. CDR3 length: 12 amino acids. The germline V and J ends were trimmed by 7 bases and 6 bases, with 10 bases remaining between them. The CDR3 here is CASNKAGQPQHF. For the CDR3, the DNA is TGTGCCAGCAACAAGGCGGGTCAGCCCCAGCATTTT.

This rearrangement joins TRBV19 to TRBJ2-3; D is undetermined. The germline gives CDR1 LNHDA, CDR2 SQIVND (reference sequence). The CDR3 runs 13 residues. The ends were cut back, 3 bases at V and 6 bases at J, with 10 bases in the middle. The CDR3 spells CASSMAWADTQYF. The CDR3 nucleotides are TGTGCCAGTAGTATGGCGTGGGCGGATACGCAGTATTTT. Combining the CDR3 with reference TRBV19 and TRBJ2-3 gives the whole variable domain DGGITQSPKYLFRKEGQNVTLSCEQNLNHDAMYWYRQDPGQGLRLIYYSQIVNDFQKGDIAEGYSVSREKKESFPLTVTSAQKNPTAFYLCASSMAWADTQYFGPGTRLTVL.

This CDR3 reads CASSLIGSGNTQYF. The CDR3 DNA reads as TGTGCCAGCAGCTTAATCGGTAGCGGGAACACGCAGTATTTT. The chain links TRBV7-3 to TRBJ2-3, with TRBD2 matching over 8 bases. Germline V gene data show CDR1 as SGHTA and CDR2 as FQGTGA. CDR3 length: 14 amino acids. J gave up 9 bases and V 1 base, and 6 bases lay outside the gene matches.

Here the CDR3 reads CAISSTVLNYGYTF. CDR3 in DNA: TGTGCCATATCTTCGACAGTCCTTAACTATGGCTACACCTTC. The chain couples TRBV28 to TRBJ1-2, with D perhaps TRBD1 (5 bases). Trimming took 10 bases from V and 1 from J, leaving 16 bases between them. This CDR3 has 14 amino acids. CDR1 is MDHEN, CDR2 SYDVKM, per germline.

The chain has TRBV6-6 and TRBJ1-2; 9 bases map to TRBD1. Germline CDR1 is MNHNY and CDR2 is SVGAGI (reference sequence). V dropped 5 bases and J dropped 2; count of bases not matched to a gene: 3. The CDR3 totals 14 residues. The CDR3 reads CASSMTGGNYGYTF. The DNA of the CDR3 is TGTGCCAGCAGTATGACAGGGGGGAACTATGGCTACACCTTC.

V gene TRBV18 combines with J gene TRBJ1-5; D is possibly TRBD1 (5 bases). The V end was cut by 2 bases, the J end by 5 bases, with 16 bases between. CDR3 length: 16 residues. Germline CDR1 and CDR2: KGHSH and LQKENI. The CDR3 sequence is CASSPTKGKSYQPQHF. CDR3 DNA sequence: TGTGCCAGCTCACCAACGAAGGGGAAGAGCTATCAGCCCCAGCATTTT. Full variable domain (outside the CDR3, taken from reference TRBV18 and TRBJ1-5): NAGVMQNPRHLVRRRGQEARLRCSPMKGHSHVYWYRQLPEEGLKFMVYLQKENIIDESGMPKERFSAEFPKEGPSILRIQQVVRGDSAAYFCASSPTKGKSYQPQHFGDGTRLSIL.

The chain has TRBV28 and TRBJ1-3; the D gene is possibly TRBD1 (5 bases). V lost 6 bases and J lost 0, with 12 bases in between. This CDR3 is 15 amino acids long. CDR1 and CDR2 from the germline V gene are MDHEN and SYDVKM. The CDR3 DNA reads TGTGCCAGCAGAGAGACAGCTAACTCTGGAAACACCATATATTTT. Its translation is CASRETANSGNTIYF.

V gene TRBV18 combines with J gene TRBJ2-1; no definite D call. The CDR3 runs 15 residues. With 3 bases removed from V and 0 bases from J, the gap between germline ends came to 9 bases. CDR1 is KGHSH, CDR2 LQKENI, per germline. CDR3 loop: CASSPAVSSYNEQFF. The CDR3 DNA reads TGTGCCAGCTCACCGGCGGTGAGCTCCTACAATGAGCAGTTCTTC. Together with reference TRBV18 and TRBJ2-1, the CDR3 gives the full variable domain: NAGVMQNPRHLVRRRGQEARLRCSPMKGHSHVYWYRQLPEEGLKFMVYLQKENIIDESGMPKERFSAEFPKEGPSILRIQQVVRGDSAAYFCASSPAVSSYNEQFFGPGTRLTVL.

In nucleotides, the CDR3 is TGCGCCAGCAGCCAAGAAATCAAGCAGGGGTCATTAGATACGCAGTATTTT. This encodes CASSQEIKQGSLDTQYF. The chain couples TRBV4-1 to TRBJ2-3, with D possibly TRBD1 on 6 matching bases. Per the germline V gene, CDR1 is MGHRA and CDR2 is YSYEKL. This CDR3 comprises 17 residues. Trimming stripped 0 bases from V and 5 bases from J, with 18 bases between.

The chain links TRBV28 to TRBJ1-5; D gene unclear. Trimming shortened V by 5 bases and J by 6 bases, and 14 bases separated the two germline ends. The germline V gene encodes CDR1 MDHEN and CDR2 SYDVKM. The CDR3 contains 14 residues. The CDR3 DNA follows: TGTGCCAGCAGTCCGCAAGCGGAGACTCAGCCCCAGCATTTT. Encoded protein: CASSPQAETQPQHF.

The rearrangement joins TRBV7-3 to TRBJ1-1, with D perhaps TRBD1 (6 bases). This CDR3 region has 14 residues. V shed 1 base and J shed 8 bases, with 14 bases lying between them. Germline V lookup: CDR1 SGHTA, CDR2 FQGTGA. The chain's CDR3 is CASSLSSGQKEAFF. The CDR3 nucleotides read TGTGCCAGCAGCTTAAGTTCGGGACAAAAAGAAGCTTTCTTT.

V usage is TRBV28 and J usage is TRBJ2-2, with D unresolved. Germline V gives CDR1 MDHEN, CDR2 SYDVKM. The CDR3 is 12 residues long. Deletions cut 4 bases from V and 4 bases from J, with 4 bases between. CDR3 DNA sequence: TGTGCCAGCAGTTCCCTCACCGGGGAGCTGTTTTTT. Its protein is CASSSLTGELFF.

The rearrangement uses TRBV5-4 and TRBJ2-7; D perhaps matches TRBD2 (6 bases). CDR1 and CDR2 from the germline V gene are SGHNT and YYREEE (reference sequence). Between the trimmed V and J ends, which lost 4 bases and 2 bases, there was a span of 19 bases. The CDR3 length is 16 residues. CDR3 sequence (DNA): TGTGCCAGCAGCGATTACGCGGGGCCTCACGCCTACGAGCAGTACTTC. Protein: CASSDYAGPHAYEQYF.

This chain connects TRBV7-9 to TRBJ2-5; TRBD2 might be the D (5 bases). Germline V gene data show CDR1 as SEHNR and CDR2 as FQNEAQ (reference sequence). Trimming removed 5 bases from V and 4 bases from J, with 8 bases in between. The CDR3 is 12 amino acids. This CDR3 reads CASSPGLETQYF. CDR3 coding DNA: TGTGCCAGCAGCCCGGGGTTAGAGACCCAGTACTTC.

The chain has TRBV6-5 and TRBJ2-2, with a tentative D call TRBD2 (7 bases). V lost 4 bases to trimming and J lost 5 bases, with 11 bases between them. The CDR3 consists of 14 residues. The germline CDR1 and CDR2 sequences are MNHEY and SVGAGI. The CDR3 region has the DNA TGTGCCAGCAGTTTGGCGGGGGCTACCGGGGAGCTGTTTTTT. It translates to CASSLAGATGELFF.

V gene TRBV28 combines with J gene TRBJ2-3; TRBD2 matches 12 bases. V trimming: 7 bases; J trimming: 3 bases; junction bases outside the gene matches: 8. This CDR3 is 16 amino acids long. CDR1 and CDR2 (germline): MDHEN, SYDVKM. The CDR3, as DNA: TGTGCCAGCACCCCTGGGACTAGCGGGCGGACAGATACGCAGTATTTT. This gives the protein CASTPGTSGRTDTQYF.

This chain connects TRBV28 to TRBJ1-3; no firm D call. Germline V gene data show CDR1 as MDHEN and CDR2 as SYDVKM. CDR3 length: 15 amino acids. The V gene lost 8 bases and the J gene lost 0 bases, with 14 bases spanning the gap. The DNA for the CDR3 is TGTGCCAGCCAAGAGTACCACCTCTCTGGAAACACCATATATTTT. Amino acids: CASQEYHLSGNTIYF. The full variable domain, rest sourced from reference TRBV28 and TRBJ1-3, is DVKVTQSSRYLVKRTGEKVFLECVQDMDHENMFWYRQDPGLGLRLIYFSYDVKMKEKGDIPEGYSVSREKKERFSLILESASTNQTSMYLCASQEYHLSGNTIYFGEGSWLTVV.

The chain uses TRBV20-1 and TRBJ2-5; D might be TRBD2 (5 bases). This CDR3 spans 11 amino acids. Germline V gene lookup returns CDR1 DFQATT and CDR2 SNEGSKA (reference sequence). V gave up 5 bases and J gave up 4 bases, with 8 bases separating them. The CDR3 region has the DNA TGCAGTGCTTGGACTCGAGAGACCCAGTACTTC. This sequence encodes CSAWTRETQYF.

The rearrangement uses TRBV2 and TRBJ2-3, with 12 bases that match TRBD2. The CDR3 is 15 amino acids. V was clipped by 7 bases and J by 4 bases; unmatched bases: 6. Germline loops: CDR1 SNHLY, CDR2 FYNNEI. The CDR3, as DNA: TGTGCCAGCACACCGGGACTAGCGGGCGCAGATACGCAGTATTTT. Its translation: CASTPGLAGADTQYF.

The rearrangement uses TRBV5-4 and TRBJ2-7, with D perhaps TRBD1 (6 bases). V lost 4 bases and J 5 bases, leaving 10 bases between the germline ends. The CDR3 length is 12 residues. CDR1 is SGHNT, CDR2 YYREEE, per germline (reference sequence). CDR3: CASSPGAHEQYF. The CDR3 nucleotides are TGTGCCAGCAGCCCAGGGGCTCACGAGCAGTACTTC.

The chain combines TRBV7-9 with TRBJ2-1; D remains unclear. Germline assignment: CDR1 SEHNR and CDR2 FQNEAQ (reference sequence). V lost 2 bases and J lost 6, with 5 bases in between. This CDR3 spans 12 amino acids. The CDR3 sequence is CASSLLSNEQFF. CDR3 coding DNA: TGTGCCAGCAGCTTACTCTCCAATGAGCAGTTCTTC.

The V and J genes are TRBV27 and TRBJ1-5; 7 bases are a match to TRBD1. The V gene end was trimmed by 2 bases and the J gene end by 0 bases; junction bases not matched to a gene: 4. The CDR3 sequence is 16 residues long. CDR1 MNHEY and CDR2 SMNVEV come from the germline V gene (reference sequence). The CDR3 loop is CASSLEGALSNQPQHF. The CDR3 DNA follows: TGTGCCAGCAGTTTAGAGGGGGCGCTTAGCAATCAGCCCCAGCATTTT.

This sequence joins TRBV5-1 and TRBJ2-5, with 7 bases lining up with TRBD1. V dropped 3 bases and J dropped 0; count of bases not matched to a gene: 2. This CDR3 region has 14 residues. CDR1 is SGHRS and CDR2 is YFSETQ in the germline V gene. Written as DNA, the CDR3 is TGCGCCAGCAGCTCGGGACAGCACCAAGAGACCCAGTACTTC. This gives the protein CASSSGQHQETQYF.